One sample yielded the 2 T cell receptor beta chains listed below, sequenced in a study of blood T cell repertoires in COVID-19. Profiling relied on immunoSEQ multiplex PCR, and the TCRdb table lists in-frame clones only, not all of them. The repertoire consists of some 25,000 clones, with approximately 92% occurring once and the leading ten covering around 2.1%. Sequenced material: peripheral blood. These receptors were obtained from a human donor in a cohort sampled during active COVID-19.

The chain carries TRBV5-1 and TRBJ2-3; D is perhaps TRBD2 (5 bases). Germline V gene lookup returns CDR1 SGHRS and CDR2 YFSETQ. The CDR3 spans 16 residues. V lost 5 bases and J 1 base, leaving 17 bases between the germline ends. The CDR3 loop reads CASSPGLFSGTDTQYF. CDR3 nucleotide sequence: TGCGCCAGCAGTCCTGGACTGTTCTCCGGCACAGATACGCAGTATTTT. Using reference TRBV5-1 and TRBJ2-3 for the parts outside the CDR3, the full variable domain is KAGVTQTPRYLIKTRGQQVTLSCSPISGHRSVSWYQQTPGQGLQFLFEYFSETQRNKGNFPGRFSGRQFSNSRSEMNVSTLELGDSALYLCASSPGLFSGTDTQYFGPGTRLTVL.

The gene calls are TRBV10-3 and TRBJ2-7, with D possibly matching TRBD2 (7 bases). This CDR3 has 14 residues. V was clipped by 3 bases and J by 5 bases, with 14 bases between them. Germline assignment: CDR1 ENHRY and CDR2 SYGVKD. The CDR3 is CAISDRGARNEQYF. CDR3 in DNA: TGTGCCATCAGTGATCGGGGGGCAAGAAACGAGCAGTACTTC.